This is a list of T cell receptor beta chains from one sample in a study of metastatic and nonmetastatic thyroid tumors. MiXCR reprocessed the PCR reads for TCRdb. Among some 41,000 clones listed, roughly 12% were seen once. Sequenced material: blood. Receptors originate from a female donor with papillary thyroid cancer or a benign thyroid nodule (not recorded which). Some clones in this sample may be carry-over from other donors' samples. CDR3s include the opening cysteine and the closing phenylalanine or tryptophan. Each record gives: CDR3 protein, V gene, CDR3 length.

CSVYRLTRDGYTF | TRBV29-1 | 13
CASSQGETGASVTAFF | TRBV4-2 | 16
CAGSRRAGGELSF | TRBV7-8 | 13
CASSVGLGAGTF | TRBV9 | 12
CASSLDIGRGSEAFF | TRBV7-9 | 15
CASSLDREVREQYF | TRBV5-1 | 14
CASSHGTAYLNTEAFF | TRBV7-9 | 16
CSAPRLAGAHEQFF | TRBV20-1 | 14
CAWSVRQSEAFF | TRBV30 | 12
CASSVLPQSLEQYF | TRBV9 | 14
CASTGGYPGNTIYF | TRBV28 | 14
CSVWEPTEGYTF | TRBV29-1 | 12
CASMDEPTTGELFF | TRBV19 | 14
CASSLRSFSGANVLTF | TRBV27 | 16
CATITPSGANFLTF | TRBV15 | 14
CASSLSWLDRRNYGYAF | TRBV28 | 17
CASSLMQTGEDTQYF | TRBV7-3 | 15
CASRLRFYGYTF | TRBV12-3/TRBV12-4 | 12
CASSHVQGNTEAFF | TRBV4-2 | 14
CASSRADEQYF | TRBV5-6 | 11
CASSYSRGDTQYF | TRBV6-6 | 13
CASSAGQGQMNTEAFF | TRBV11-2 | 16
CASRASSGRADEQFF | TRBV2 | 15
CAHGDRGLGTEAFF | TRBV6-1 | 14
CASSSTTSPDTQYF | TRBV12-3/TRBV12-4 | 14
CASSSPTGSLYEQYF | TRBV7-2 | 15
CASSFDLGSYNEQFF | TRBV12-3/TRBV12-4 | 15
CATSRGDSTGGTGRYTF | TRBV15 | 17
CASTRLFRYEQYF | TRBV2 | 13
CASSLGRYSSEQFF | TRBV7-7 | 14
CASSFSGSSGNTIYF | TRBV12-3/TRBV12-4 | 15
CASSGLRGKLFF | TRBV28 | 12
CASSAGSETFSNQPQHF | TRBV11-1 | 17
CASTAGNEQFF | TRBV19 | 11
CSASGSSYNEQFF | TRBV20-1 | 13